A selection of T cell receptor beta chains follows, all from one sample in a study of long-term antiretroviral therapy in people with HIV. The data were produced by immunoSEQ multiplex PCR, yet TCRdb's version contains in-frame clones alone and is incomplete. The sample contains some 15,000 clones, about 86% of which appear only once. The source material was unsorted PBMCs, sampled 0.1 years after starting antiretroviral therapy. The source of these receptors is a man between 18 and 35 years old with HIV. CDR3s include the opening cysteine and the closing phenylalanine or tryptophan. A D gene is named only where the DNA matches it firmly. Size is omitted from some rows. Given values are once, few, many or a class for expanded clones.

NA	TRBV7-9	TRBJ2-7	15	NA	TGTGCCAGCAGCCACTTAGTTGGGAGCTCCTACGAGCAGTACTTC	CASSHLVGSSYEQYF
once	TRBV5-6	TRBJ2-1	14	NA	TGTGCCAGCATCCTTGGTGGATCCTACAATGAGCAGTTCTTC	CASILGGSYNEQFF
NA	TRBV30	TRBJ2-5	11	NA	TGTGCCTCCTACGGGGGAGAGACCCAGTACTTC	CASYGGETQYF
NA	TRBV14	TRBJ1-2	14	NA	TGTGCCAGCAGCCTGGCACAGGGCTTCGGTGGCTACACCTTC	CASSLAQGFGGYTF
few	TRBV7-9	TRBJ2-1	16	TRBD2	TGTGCCAGCAGCACTATCCTGGGGGGGGTGGACAATGAGCAGTTCTTC	CASSTILGGVDNEQFF
once	TRBV7-8	TRBJ2-7	16	TRBD1	TGTGCCAGCAGTCGGAAGGACAGGGACCTCGGGAGCGAGCAGTACTTC	CASSRKDRDLGSEQYF
NA	TRBV5-1	TRBJ2-1	16	NA	TGCGCCAGCAGCCCGGCGGTGGTAGCCGGTGGCAATGAGCAGTTCTTC	CASSPAVVAGGNEQFF
few	TRBV2	TRBJ1-2	13	NA	TGTGCCAGCAGTCCGGCACTAGCAGATGGCTACACCTTC	CASSPALADGYTF
few	TRBV4-3	TRBJ1-5	13	TRBD1	TGCGCCAGCAGCAGGACAGGGAGCCAGCCCCAGCATTTT	CASSRTGSQPQHF
NA	TRBV15	TRBJ2-2	14	TRBD1	TGTGCCACCAGAGCCCGGGACAGGGCCGGGGAGCTGTTTTTT	CATRARDRAGELFF
NA	TRBV7-6	TRBJ2-1	11	NA	TGTGCCAGCAGCTTAGCCCAGGAGCAGTTCTTC	CASSLAQEQFF
NA	TRBV13	TRBJ1-1	15	TRBD1	TGTGCCAGCAGCAACAGGGGGCCGTCGAACACTGAAGCTTTCTTT	CASSNRGPSNTEAFF
NA	TRBV9	TRBJ2-3	16	NA	TGTGCCAGCAGCCCCGAGGGGGGTCTAGGCACAGATACGCAGTATTTT	CASSPEGGLGTDTQYF